Sequencing of this T cell receptor (beta chain) was carried out in a study of OX40 agonist ivuxolimab in advanced cancers. V dropped 1 base and J dropped 4; count of bases not matched to a gene: 7. Germline CDR1 MGHRA, CDR2 YSYEKL. The CDR3 runs 17 residues. Clones were sequenced by immunoSEQ multiplex PCR, and TCRdb holds only the in-frame ones, with some missing. The data contain 55,000 to 70,000 clones, roughly 90% of them singletons. The TCR sequence derives from an adult with an advanced solid tumor such as melanoma, head and neck, liver or kidney cancer. This chain links TRBV4-1 with TRBJ2-3; 11 bases match TRBD2. This material consisted of CD4+ or CD8+ T cells sorted from blood, taken in a trial of the OX40 agonist ivuxolimab. This CDR3 is CASSQVISGGAADTQYF. CDR3 in DNA: TGCGCCAGCAGCCAAGTGATTAGCGGGGGGGCAGCAGATACGCAGTATTTT.